This TCR beta chain was recovered during a study of CD8+ T cells in alopecia areata. Following RNA extraction, reverse transcription yielded cDNA that acted as the sequencing template. Sequencing was performed with immunoSEQ multiplex PCR; in TCRdb, only in-frame clones are kept and a portion is missing. The table has 100,000 to 150,000 clones, about 50% seen once. The V gene lost 3 bases and the J gene lost 2 bases, with 8 bases spanning the gap. The CDR3 is 14 residues long. Germline V gene data show CDR1 as SGHDT and CDR2 as YYEEEE. The clonotype comes from a human donor with alopecia areata. This chain joins TRBV5-6 and TRBJ2-2; no firm D call. This specimen consisted of CD8+ T cells sorted from blood, obtained at week 0. The CDR3 here is CASSSEDNTGELFF. The CDR3 DNA is TGTGCCAGCAGCTCCGAGGACAACACCGGGGAGCTGTTTTTT. The whole variable domain, filled in from reference TRBV5-6 and TRBJ2-2, reads DAGVTQSPTHLIKTRGQQVTLRCSPKSGHDTVSWYQQALGQGPQFIFQYYEEEERQRGNFPDRFSGHQFPNYSSELNVNALLLGDSALYLCASSSEDNTGELFFGEGSRLTVL.